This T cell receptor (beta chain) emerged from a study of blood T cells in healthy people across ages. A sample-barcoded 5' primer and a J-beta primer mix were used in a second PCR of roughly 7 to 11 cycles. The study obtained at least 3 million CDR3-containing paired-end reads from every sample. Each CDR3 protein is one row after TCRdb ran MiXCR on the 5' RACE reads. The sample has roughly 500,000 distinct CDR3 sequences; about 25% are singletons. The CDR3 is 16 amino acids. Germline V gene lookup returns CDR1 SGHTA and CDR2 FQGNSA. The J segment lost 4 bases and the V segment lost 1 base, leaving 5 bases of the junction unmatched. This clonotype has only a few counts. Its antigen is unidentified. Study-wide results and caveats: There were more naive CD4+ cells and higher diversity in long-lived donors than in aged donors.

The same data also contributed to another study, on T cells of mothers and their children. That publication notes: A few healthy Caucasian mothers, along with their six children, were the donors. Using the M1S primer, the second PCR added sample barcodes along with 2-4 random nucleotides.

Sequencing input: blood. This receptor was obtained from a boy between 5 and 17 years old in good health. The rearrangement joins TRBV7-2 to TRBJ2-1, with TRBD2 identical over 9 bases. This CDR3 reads CASSLDGGGDYNEQFF. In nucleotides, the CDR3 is TGTGCCAGCAGCTTAGATGGCGGGGGGGATTACAATGAGCAGTTCTTC.